The 20 T cell receptor beta chains given below trace back to one sample, sequenced in a study of liver allograft versus peripheral blood T cells (dated by TCRdb to the early 2020s). With regard to the full study: T cell receptor repertoires present within transplanted livers were compared with repertoires in the peripheral blood of liver transplant recipients.

The sequencer was an Illumina MiSeq. TCRdb redid the processing of the public reads, applying fastp at Q25 and MiXCR, and retained in-frame beta chains. A single entry per CDR3 protein holds the most common genes and DNA from its merged rows. The sample records some 8,500 distinct CDR3 sequences, 15% of which are singletons. The ten most abundant clones make up around 2.9% of the sample. All receptors come from a human patient who had a liver transplant. After a transplant, not all T cells may be the patient's own; some may come from the graft donor.

This clonotype was observed at least ten times. The CDR3, as DNA: TGTGCCAGCAGTGAGATGGCGTTGGGCACAGATACGCAGTATTTT. This gives the protein CASSEMALGTDTQYF. This chain links TRBV6-1 with TRBJ2-3; D call uncertain. CDR1 and CDR2 from the germline V gene are MNHNS and SASEGT. Trimming took off 3 bases at V and 1 base at J, with 11 bases between the two ends. The CDR3 extends over 15 amino acids.

This clonotype rates as medium-sized. The chain uses TRBV19 and TRBJ1-2; D remains unclear. The CDR3 has 12 residues. Trimming cost V 3 bases and J 11 bases, with 13 bases left between them. Per the germline V gene, CDR1 is LNHDA and CDR2 is SQIVND (reference sequence). The CDR3 region has the DNA TGTGCCAGTAGTATCGGGCCGAGTAGTTACACCTTC. Protein sequence: CASSIGPSSYTF.

J is TRBJ2-7 and V is TRBV12-3 or TRBV12-4, with 9 bases identical to TRBD1. Germline trimming cut 1 base from V and 2 bases from J; bases unmatched to any gene: 15. This CDR3 is 19 amino acids long. The CDR3 DNA reads TGTGCCAGCAGTTTAGGTTATCCCCCGGACAGGGGAGAAACCTACGAGCAGTACTTC. As protein: CASSLGYPPDRGETYEQYF.

The CDR3: CATSRAWEYGEQFF. CDR3 sequence (DNA): TGTGCCACCAGCAGAGCTTGGGAGTACGGTGAGCAGTTCTTC. This chain uses TRBV15 with TRBJ2-1, with D maybe TRBD2 (5 bases). Germline values: CDR1 LNHNV, CDR2 YYDKDF (reference sequence). The CDR3 totals 14 residues. V was clipped by 1 base and J by 9 bases, with 13 bases between them.

By share, this clonotype ranks as medium-sized. CDR3 residues: CASSTGAQPQHF. In nucleotides, the CDR3 is TGTGCCAGCAGTACAGGGGCTCAGCCCCAGCATTTT. This chain uses TRBV7-9 with TRBJ1-5, with 7 bases that match TRBD1. CDR1 SEHNR and CDR2 FQNEAQ come from the germline V gene (reference sequence). V gave up 6 bases and J gave up 6 bases; unmatched junction bases: 2. The CDR3 runs 12 residues.

This clonotype was seen many times. The CDR3 DNA is TGCAGTGCTAGACCCCCCGGGACACCGAATGAAAAACTGTTTTTT. Residues: CSARPPGTPNEKLFF. V is TRBV20-1 and J is TRBJ1-4; tentative D call: TRBD1 (6 bases). V was clipped by 2 bases and J by 5 bases, with 15 bases between them. The V gene's germline CDR1 is DFQATT and CDR2 SNEGSKA (reference sequence). The CDR3 covers 15 residues.

The chain employs TRBV6-1 and TRBJ1-6; weak D call: TRBD1 (5 bases). The CDR3 covers 11 residues. Germline V gene sequence: CDR1 MNHNS, CDR2 SASEGT. Trimming left V 7 bases short and J 9 bases short, with 7 bases between. As DNA, the CDR3 is TGTGCCAGCAAGGGGAGTTCACCCCTCCACTTT. Amino acids: CASKGSSPLHF.

This clonotype is medium-sized (0.01 to 0.1%) in the sample. The chain carries TRBV27 and TRBJ1-1, with D possibly being TRBD1 (5 bases). Germline V lookup: CDR1 MNHEY, CDR2 SMNVEV (reference sequence). Deletions cut 3 bases from V and 1 base from J, with 12 bases between. The length of the CDR3 is 15 residues. The CDR3 loop is CASSFDSDANTEAFF. The CDR3, as DNA: TGTGCCAGCAGTTTCGACAGCGACGCGAACACTGAAGCTTTCTTT.

This clonotype appeared a few times. This chain connects TRBV30 to TRBJ2-5; 7 bases match TRBD2. V lost 0 bases, J lost 2 bases, and 3 bases stayed unmatched. CDR1 is GTSNPN, CDR2 SVGIG, per germline (reference sequence). This CDR3 contains 14 residues. This CDR3 is CAWSVWGGQETQYF. In DNA, the CDR3 is TGTGCCTGGAGTGTATGGGGAGGGCAAGAGACCCAGTACTTC.

The CDR3 nucleotides read TGTGCCACCGCCCAGGGGGCGAACACCGGGGAGCTGTTTTTT. It specifies CATAQGANTGELFF. The chain recombines TRBV24-1 with TRBJ2-2; 7 nucleotides align to TRBD1. J lost 0 bases, V lost 9 bases, and 3 bases had no gene match. Germline assignment: CDR1 KGHDR and CDR2 SFDVKD. This CDR3 is built from 14 residues.

This clonotype has a count of ten or more. The chain links TRBV20-1 to TRBJ1-2; D uncertain. From germline, CDR1 is DFQATT and CDR2 SNEGSKA (reference sequence). This CDR3 has 13 amino acids. V was shortened by 0 bases and J by 6 bases, with 11 bases between the two germline ends. The CDR3 spells CSARDPRVDGYTF. The CDR3 coding sequence is TGCAGTGCTAGAGATCCACGGGTCGATGGCTACACCTTC.

This clonotype was counted only a few times. The chain joins TRBV6-5 to TRBJ2-5; possibly TRBD1 for D (6 bases). Trimming cost V 4 bases and J 3 bases, with 15 bases left between them. The length of the CDR3 is 15 residues. Germline lookup yields CDR1 MNHEY and CDR2 SVGAGI. The CDR3 protein is CASSSQGNSEETQYF. For the CDR3, the DNA is TGTGCCAGCAGTTCTCAGGGGAATTCAGAAGAGACCCAGTACTTC.

This clonotype appeared many times. This chain uses TRBV15 with TRBJ2-5, with a weak D call TRBD2 (5 bases). The V gene's germline CDR1 is LNHNV and CDR2 YYDKDF (reference sequence). Trimming removed 5 bases from V and 5 bases from J, with 9 bases in between. The CDR3 runs to 12 residues. CDR3 sequence: CATSERGETQYF. The CDR3 bases are TGTGCCACCAGCGAACGAGGGGAGACCCAGTACTTC.

This clonotype showed up many times. This CDR3 reads CASSIFSSGGGEKLFF. The CDR3 DNA reads TGTGCCAGTAGTATATTTAGTTCCGGGGGCGGTGAAAAACTGTTTTTT. The J gene is TRBJ1-4, the V gene TRBV19, with a weak D call TRBD1 (6 bases). Per germline, CDR1 LNHDA and CDR2 SQIVND (reference sequence). The CDR3 covers 16 residues. V gave up 2 bases and J gave up 7 bases, with 17 bases separating them.

About this clonotype itself: A read error is the likely source, as a far larger clone sits one nucleotide away. V gene TRBV6-2 or TRBV6-3 combines with J gene TRBJ1-2; 11 bases map to TRBD1. The CDR3 totals 15 residues. CDR1 MNHEY and CDR2 SVGEGT come from the germline V gene. This chain's CDR3 is CVSSGQGARAYGYTF. The CDR3, as DNA: TGTGTCAGCAGTGGACAGGGGGCGCGGGCCTATGGCTACACCTTC.

By share, this clonotype counts as medium-sized. The chain recombines TRBV24-1 with TRBJ2-5, with TRBD1 identical over 8 bases. This CDR3 contains 15 residues. The germline V gene has CDR1 KGHDR and CDR2 SFDVKD. Trimming removed 7 bases from V and 5 bases from J; junction bases left unmatched: 11. The CDR3 coding sequence is TGTGCCACCAGCCAACCCGGACAGGGTGGGGAGACCCAGTACTTC. It translates to CATSQPGQGGETQYF.

The chain recombines TRBV10-3 with TRBJ2-7, with 8 bases identical to TRBD1. Germline trimming cut 0 bases from V and 3 bases from J; bases unmatched to any gene: 7. The germline gives CDR1 ENHRY, CDR2 SYGVKD. CDR3 size: 16 residues. The CDR3 sequence: CAISESPGQDLYEQYF. The CDR3 DNA reads as TGTGCCATCAGTGAGTCCCCGGGACAGGACCTCTACGAGCAGTACTTC.

This clonotype has a count of ten or more. J is TRBJ2-4 and V is TRBV5-6, with 11 bases fitting TRBD2. The V and J ends lost 1 base and 7 bases, in that order; junction bases with no gene match: 7. This CDR3 spans 16 amino acids. Germline V gene lookup returns CDR1 SGHDT and CDR2 YYEEEE. The CDR3 nucleotides read TGTGCCAGCAGCTTGTTAGCGGGAGGGCTGAGCAACATTCAGTACTTC. It is translated as CASSLLAGGLSNIQYF.

This clonotype came up a few times. This chain uses TRBV20-1 with TRBJ1-1; 7 nucleotides align to TRBD1. CDR1 is DFQATT, CDR2 SNEGSKA, per germline (reference sequence). CDR3 size: 13 residues. V was pared by 6 bases and J by 0 bases, with 4 bases of the junction left unmatched. Written as DNA, the CDR3 is TGCAGTGCCAGGGGGGCCATGAACACTGAAGCTTTCTTT. Translating it yields CSARGAMNTEAFF.

The chain carries TRBV20-1 and TRBJ2-1; a possible D gene is TRBD1 (6 bases). Germline assignment: CDR1 DFQATT and CDR2 SNEGSKA (reference sequence). The CDR3 consists of 15 residues. The ends were cut back, 2 bases at V and 8 bases at J, with 19 bases in the middle. CDR3 DNA sequence: TGCAGTGCTAGAAGCAGGGGTTCCCCTCACGATGAGCAGTTCTTC. Protein product: CSARSRGSPHDEQFF.